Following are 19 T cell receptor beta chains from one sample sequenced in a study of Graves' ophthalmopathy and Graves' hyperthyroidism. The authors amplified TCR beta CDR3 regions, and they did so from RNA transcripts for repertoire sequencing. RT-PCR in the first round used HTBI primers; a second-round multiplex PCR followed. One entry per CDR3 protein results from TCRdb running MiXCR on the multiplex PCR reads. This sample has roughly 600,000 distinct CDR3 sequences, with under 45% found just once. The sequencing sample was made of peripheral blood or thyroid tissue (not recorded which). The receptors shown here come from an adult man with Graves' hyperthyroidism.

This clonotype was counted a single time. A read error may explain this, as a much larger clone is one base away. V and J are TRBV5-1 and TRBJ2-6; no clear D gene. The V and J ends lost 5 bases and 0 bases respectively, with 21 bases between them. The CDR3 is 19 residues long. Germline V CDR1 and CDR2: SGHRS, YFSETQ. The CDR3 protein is CASRLSWSEPISGANVLTF. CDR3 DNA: TGCGCCAGCAGATTGAGCTGGAGCGAACCGATCTCTGGGGCCAACGTCCTGACTTTC.

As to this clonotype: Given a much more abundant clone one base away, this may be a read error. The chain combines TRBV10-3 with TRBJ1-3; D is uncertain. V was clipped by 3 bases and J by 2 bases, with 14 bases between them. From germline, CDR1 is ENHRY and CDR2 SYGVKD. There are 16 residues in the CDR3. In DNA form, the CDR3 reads TGTGCCATCAGTGAAGTCGGGGTACGACCTGGAAACACCATATATTTT. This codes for CAISEVGVRPGNTIYF.

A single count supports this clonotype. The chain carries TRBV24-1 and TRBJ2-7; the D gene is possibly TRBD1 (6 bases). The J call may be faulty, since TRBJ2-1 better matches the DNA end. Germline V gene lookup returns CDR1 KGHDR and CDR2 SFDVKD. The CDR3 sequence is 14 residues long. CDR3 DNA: TGTGCCACCAGTGATGCACAGGGTTACAATGAGCAGTTCTTC. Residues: CATSDAQGYNEQFF.

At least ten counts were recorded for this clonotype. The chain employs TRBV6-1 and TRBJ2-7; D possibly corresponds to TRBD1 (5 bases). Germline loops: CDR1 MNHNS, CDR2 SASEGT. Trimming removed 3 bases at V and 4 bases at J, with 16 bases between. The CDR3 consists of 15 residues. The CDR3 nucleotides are TGTGCCAGCAGTGAGGGCAGGACATCCCTTTACGAGCAGTACTTC. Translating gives CASSEGRTSLYEQYF.

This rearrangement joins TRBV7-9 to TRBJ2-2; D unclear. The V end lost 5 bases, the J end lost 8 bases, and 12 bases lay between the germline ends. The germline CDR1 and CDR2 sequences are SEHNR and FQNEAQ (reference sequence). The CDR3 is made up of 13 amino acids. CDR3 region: CASSPRSGGELFF. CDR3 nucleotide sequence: TGTGCCAGCAGCCCGCGTTCCGGGGGGGAGCTGTTTTTT.

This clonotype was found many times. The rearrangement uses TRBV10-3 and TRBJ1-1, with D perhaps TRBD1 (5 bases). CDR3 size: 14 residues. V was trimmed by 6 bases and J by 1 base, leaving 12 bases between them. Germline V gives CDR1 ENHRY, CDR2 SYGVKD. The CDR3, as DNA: TGTGCCATCAGAGAGGGGTCGGGGAACACTGAAGCTTTCTTT. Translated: CAIREGSGNTEAFF.

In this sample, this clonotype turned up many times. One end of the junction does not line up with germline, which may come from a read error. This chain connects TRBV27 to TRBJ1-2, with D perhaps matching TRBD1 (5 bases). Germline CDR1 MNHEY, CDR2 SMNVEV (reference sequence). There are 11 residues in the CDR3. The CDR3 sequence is CASSLSWDCPF. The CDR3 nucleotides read TGTGCCAGCAGTTTATCCTGGGACTGCCCCTTC.

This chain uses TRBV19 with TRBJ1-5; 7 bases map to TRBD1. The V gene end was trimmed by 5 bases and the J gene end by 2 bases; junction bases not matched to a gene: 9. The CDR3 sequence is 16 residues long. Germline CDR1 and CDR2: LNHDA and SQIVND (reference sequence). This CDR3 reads CASSPLRQGGNQPQHF. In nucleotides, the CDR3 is TGTGCCAGTAGTCCCCTAAGACAGGGCGGCAATCAGCCCCAGCATTTT.

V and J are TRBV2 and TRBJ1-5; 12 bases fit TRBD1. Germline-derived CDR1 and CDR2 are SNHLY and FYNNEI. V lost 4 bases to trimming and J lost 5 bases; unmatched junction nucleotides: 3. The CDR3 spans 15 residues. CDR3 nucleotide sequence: TGTGCCAGCAGTGGGGGACAGGGGGCGGATCAGCCCCAGCATTTT. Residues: CASSGGQGADQPQHF.

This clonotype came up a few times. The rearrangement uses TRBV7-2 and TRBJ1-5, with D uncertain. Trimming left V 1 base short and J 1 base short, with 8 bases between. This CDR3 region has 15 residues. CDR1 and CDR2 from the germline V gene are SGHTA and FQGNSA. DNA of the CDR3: TGTGCCAGCAGCTTAGAGATGCTGAGCAATCAGCCCCAGCATTTT. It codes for CASSLEMLSNQPQHF.

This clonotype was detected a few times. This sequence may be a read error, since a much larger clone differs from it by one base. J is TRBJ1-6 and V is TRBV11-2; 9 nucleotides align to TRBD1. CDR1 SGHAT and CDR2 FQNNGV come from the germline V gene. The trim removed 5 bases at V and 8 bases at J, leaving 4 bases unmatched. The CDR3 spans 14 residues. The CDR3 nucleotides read TGTGCCAGCAGCCCCCGGACAGGGGATTCACCCCTCCACTTT. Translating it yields CASSPRTGDSPLHF.

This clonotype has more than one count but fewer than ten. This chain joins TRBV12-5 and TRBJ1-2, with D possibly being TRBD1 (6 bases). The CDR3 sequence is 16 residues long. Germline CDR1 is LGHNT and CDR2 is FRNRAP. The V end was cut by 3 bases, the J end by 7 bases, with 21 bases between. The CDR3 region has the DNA TGTGCTAGTGGTTTCGTGACAGGCCCCGCGGGGTCTGGCTACACCTTC. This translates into CASGFVTGPAGSGYTF.

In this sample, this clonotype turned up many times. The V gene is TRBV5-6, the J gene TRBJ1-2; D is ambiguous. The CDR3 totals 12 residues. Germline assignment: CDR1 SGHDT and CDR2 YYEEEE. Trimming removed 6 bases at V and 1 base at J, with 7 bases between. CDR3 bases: TGTGCCAGCACCAAGTTTAACTATGGCTACACCTTC. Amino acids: CASTKFNYGYTF. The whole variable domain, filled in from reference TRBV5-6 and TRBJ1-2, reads DAGVTQSPTHLIKTRGQQVTLRCSPKSGHDTVSWYQQALGQGPQFIFQYYEEEERQRGNFPDRFSGHQFPNYSSELNVNALLLGDSALYLCASTKFNYGYTFGSGTRLTVV.

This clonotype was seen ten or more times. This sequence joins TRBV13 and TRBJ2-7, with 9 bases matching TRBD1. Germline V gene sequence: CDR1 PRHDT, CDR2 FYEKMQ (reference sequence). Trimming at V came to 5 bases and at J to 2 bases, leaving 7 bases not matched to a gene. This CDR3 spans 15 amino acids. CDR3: CASSNPGQGTYEQYF. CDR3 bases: TGTGCCAGCAGCAATCCGGGACAGGGCACCTACGAGCAGTACTTC.

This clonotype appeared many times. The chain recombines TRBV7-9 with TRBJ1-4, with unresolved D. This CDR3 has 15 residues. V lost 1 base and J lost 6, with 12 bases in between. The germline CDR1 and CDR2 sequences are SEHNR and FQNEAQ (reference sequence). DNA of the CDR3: TGTGCCAGCAGCTTAGTTTTGCGGGCGGATGAAAAACTGTTTTTT. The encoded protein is CASSLVLRADEKLFF. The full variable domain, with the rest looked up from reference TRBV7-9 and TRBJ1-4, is DTGVSQNPRHKITKRGQNVTFRCDPISEHNRLYWYRQTLGQGPEFLTYFQNEAQLEKSRLLSDRFSAERPKGSFSTLEIQRTEQGDSAMYLCASSLVLRADEKLFFGSGTQLSVL.

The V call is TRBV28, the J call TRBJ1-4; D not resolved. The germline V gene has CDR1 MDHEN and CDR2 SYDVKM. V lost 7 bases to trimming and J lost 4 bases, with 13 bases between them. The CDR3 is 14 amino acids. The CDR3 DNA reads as TGTGCCAGCAAGAAAACACCTTTTAATGAAAAACTGTTTTTT. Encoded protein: CASKKTPFNEKLFF.

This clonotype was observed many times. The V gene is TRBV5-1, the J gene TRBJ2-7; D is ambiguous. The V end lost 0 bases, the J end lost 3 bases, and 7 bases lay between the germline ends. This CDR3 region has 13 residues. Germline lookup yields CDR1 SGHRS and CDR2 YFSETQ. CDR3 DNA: TGCGCCAGCAGCTTGGCACATAGCTACGAGCAGTACTTC. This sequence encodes CASSLAHSYEQYF.

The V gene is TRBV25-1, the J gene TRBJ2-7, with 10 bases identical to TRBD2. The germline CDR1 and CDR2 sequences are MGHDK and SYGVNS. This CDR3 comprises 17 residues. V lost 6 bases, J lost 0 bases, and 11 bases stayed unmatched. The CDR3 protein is CASSVPGTSATSYEQYF. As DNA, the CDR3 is TGTGCCAGCAGCGTCCCCGGGACTAGCGCCACCTCCTACGAGCAGTACTTC.

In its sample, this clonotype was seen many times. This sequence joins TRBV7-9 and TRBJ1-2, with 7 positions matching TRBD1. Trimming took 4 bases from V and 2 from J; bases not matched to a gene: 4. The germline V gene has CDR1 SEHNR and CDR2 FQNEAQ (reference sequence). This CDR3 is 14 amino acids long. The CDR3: CASSWTGSNYGYTF. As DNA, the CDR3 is TGTGCCAGCAGCTGGACAGGCTCAAACTATGGCTACACCTTC.